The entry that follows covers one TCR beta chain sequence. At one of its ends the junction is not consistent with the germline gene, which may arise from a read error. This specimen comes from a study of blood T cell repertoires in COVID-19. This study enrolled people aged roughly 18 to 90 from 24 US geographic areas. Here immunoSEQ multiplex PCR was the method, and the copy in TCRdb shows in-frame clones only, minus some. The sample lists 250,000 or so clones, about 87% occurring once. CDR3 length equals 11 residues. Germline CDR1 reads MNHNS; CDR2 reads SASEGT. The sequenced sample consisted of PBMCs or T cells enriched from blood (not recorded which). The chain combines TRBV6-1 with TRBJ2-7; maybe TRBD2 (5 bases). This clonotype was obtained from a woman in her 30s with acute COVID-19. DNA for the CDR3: TGTGCCAGCAGTGAAAGGACTGAGCAGATCTTC. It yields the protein CASSERTEQIF.